The entry below describes one T cell receptor beta chain. Its matching antigen is unknown. Quantitative 5'-RACE was performed with molecular barcodes, and it yielded the TCR beta libraries. In TCRdb, the 5' RACE reads were re-called with MiXCR into one record per CDR3 protein. The sample includes around 300,000 distinct CDR3 sequences, 11% of them seen just once. V was pared by 6 bases and J by 15 bases, with 23 bases between. The CDR3 sequence is 14 residues long. These data belong to a study of CD8 T cells in ankylosing spondylitis. Study conclusions and caveats: Clones linked to disease were reported to show significant enrichment in matched ankylosing spondylitis synovial fluid. Characteristic of ankylosing spondylitis blood, it appeared, was a TCR beta motif comprising roughly eight highly homologous variants.

V gene TRBV12-3 or TRBV12-4 combines with J gene TRBJ1-4; no clear D gene. Sequencing used blood, either unsorted or a sorted T cell fraction (not recorded which). The clonotype was recovered from a female donor with ankylosing spondylitis or in good health (not recorded which). The CDR3 region has the DNA TGTGCCAGCAGCCCCCTCAGTGCCCGAGACCCGGTGTTTTTT. Translated, it gives CASSPLSARDPVFF.